These 8 T cell receptor beta chains came from one sample sequenced in a study of blood T cell repertoires in COVID-19. Profiled with immunoSEQ multiplex PCR; TCRdb holds only in-frame clones, not every one. This table has about 82,000 clones, under 80% appearing once. The sequenced sample consisted of peripheral blood. The source is a man between 60 and 75 years old with COVID-19, enrolled during active disease.

This rearrangement joins TRBV19 to TRBJ1-5; perhaps TRBD1 as D (5 bases). Germline assignment: CDR1 LNHDA and CDR2 SQIVND (reference sequence). This CDR3 is built from 17 residues. The V gene lost 4 bases and the J gene lost 5 bases, with 21 bases spanning the gap. This chain's CDR3 is CASSTPPGGVRDQPQHF. CDR3 nucleotides: TGTGCCAGTAGTACGCCCCCTGGGGGGGTGCGGGATCAGCCCCAGCATTTT.

This clone occurred a few times. The rearrangement uses TRBV7-9 and TRBJ1-5; 9 bases align to TRBD1. V shed 4 bases, J shed 2 bases, and the junction held 3 bases outside the gene matches. The germline V gene has CDR1 SEHNR and CDR2 FQNEAQ (reference sequence). The CDR3 sequence is 15 residues long. As DNA, the CDR3 is TGTGCCAGCAGCTGGGGACAGGGTGGCAATCAGCCCCAGCATTTT. This encodes CASSWGQGGNQPQHF.

This chain joins TRBV13 and TRBJ2-3, with D perhaps matching TRBD2 (6 bases). V dropped 4 bases and J dropped 3 bases, with 14 bases sitting between them. The germline CDR1 and CDR2 sequences are PRHDT and FYEKMQ (reference sequence). This CDR3 has 15 residues. CDR3 amino acids: CASSSSFRGTDTQYF. The CDR3 DNA sequence: TGTGCCAGCAGCTCCAGCTTTCGGGGGACAGATACGCAGTATTTT.

The chain joins TRBV2 to TRBJ2-7; 10 bases align to TRBD2. Losses at the gene ends were 6 bases for V and 4 bases for J; bases not matched to a gene: 6. In germline, CDR1 is SNHLY, CDR2 FYNNEI. This CDR3 region has 14 residues. The CDR3 protein is CASSSPSGSYEQYF. CDR3 DNA sequence: TGTGCCAGCAGCAGCCCTAGCGGGAGTTACGAGCAGTACTTC. The complete variable domain, with remaining parts taken from reference TRBV2 and TRBJ2-7, reads EPEVTQTPSHQVTQMGQEVILRCVPISNHLYFYWYRQILGQKVEFLVSFYNNEISEKSEIFDDQFSVERPDGSNFTLKIRSTKLEDSAMYFCASSSPSGSYEQYFGPGTRLTVT.

The CDR3 nucleotides are TGTGCCAGCTCCCCGGACAGGGGGAACTATGGCTACACCTTC. As protein: CASSPDRGNYGYTF. This chain joins TRBV18 and TRBJ1-2; 10 bases map to TRBD1. CDR3 length: 14 amino acids. Unmatched junction bases numbered 3, after V lost 6 bases and J lost 2 bases. The germline gives CDR1 KGHSH, CDR2 LQKENI.

This clone showed up just a few times. The chain carries TRBV7-3 and TRBJ2-7; TRBD2 might be the D (5 bases). Trimming took off 1 base at V and 7 bases at J, with 20 bases between the two ends. The CDR3 has 16 amino acids. CDR1 SGHTA and CDR2 FQGTGA come from the germline V gene. The CDR3 here is CASSLRAAGSSFEQYF. In DNA form, the CDR3 reads TGTGCCAGCAGCTTAAGAGCGGCGGGCTCCTCCTTTGAGCAGTACTTC.

J is TRBJ2-3 and V is TRBV5-4; no firm D call. The CDR3 spans 13 residues. With 2 bases removed from V and 4 bases from J, the gap between germline ends came to 8 bases. Germline values: CDR1 SGHNT, CDR2 YYREEE (reference sequence). CDR3 residues: CASSLNGPDTQYF. The CDR3 region has the DNA TGTGCCAGCAGCTTAAATGGGCCAGATACGCAGTATTTT.

In DNA form, the CDR3 reads TGTGCCAGCAGCTTCTCGCGGGCCACCCAAGATACGCAGTATTTT. Its translation: CASSFSRATQDTQYF. V usage is TRBV11-3 and J usage is TRBJ2-3; tentative D call: TRBD2 (5 bases). The CDR3 runs to 15 residues. The germline V gene has CDR1 SGHNT and CDR2 YENEEA. Trimming took off 3 bases at V and 5 bases at J, with 15 bases between the two ends.